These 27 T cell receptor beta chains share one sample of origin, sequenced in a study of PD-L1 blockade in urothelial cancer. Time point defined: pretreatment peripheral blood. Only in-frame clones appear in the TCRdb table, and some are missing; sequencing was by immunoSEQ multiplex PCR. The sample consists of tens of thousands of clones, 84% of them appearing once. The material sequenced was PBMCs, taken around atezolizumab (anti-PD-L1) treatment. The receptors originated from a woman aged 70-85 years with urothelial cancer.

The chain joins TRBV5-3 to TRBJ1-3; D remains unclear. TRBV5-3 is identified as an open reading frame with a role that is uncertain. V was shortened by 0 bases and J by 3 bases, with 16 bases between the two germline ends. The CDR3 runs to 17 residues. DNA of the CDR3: TGTGCCAGAAGCTTGGTAACTATTCCGAGGCGTGGAAACACCATATATTTT. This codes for CARSLVTIPRRGNTIYF.

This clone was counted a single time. This CDR3 is CASSLSGGSGNTIYF. CDR3 DNA: TGCGCCAGCAGCTTAAGTGGAGGCTCTGGAAACACCATATATTTT. The chain combines TRBV5-1 with TRBJ1-3; D remains unclear. The CDR3 has 15 amino acids. The V end was cut by 2 bases, the J end by 0 bases, with 9 bases between. CDR1 and CDR2 from the germline V gene are SGHRS and YFSETQ.

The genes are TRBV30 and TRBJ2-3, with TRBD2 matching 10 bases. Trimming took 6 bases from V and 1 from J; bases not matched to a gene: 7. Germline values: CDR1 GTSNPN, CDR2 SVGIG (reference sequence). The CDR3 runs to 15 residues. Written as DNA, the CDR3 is TGTGCCTGTTCCTGGACTAGCGGAGGCACAGATACGCAGTATTTT. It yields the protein CACSWTSGGTDTQYF.

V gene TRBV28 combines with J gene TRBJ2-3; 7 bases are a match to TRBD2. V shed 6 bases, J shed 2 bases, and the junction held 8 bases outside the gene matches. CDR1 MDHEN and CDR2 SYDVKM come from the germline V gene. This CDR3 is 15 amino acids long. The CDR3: CASRASGKHTDTQYF. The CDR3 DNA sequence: TGTGCCAGCAGGGCTAGCGGAAAACACACAGATACGCAGTATTTT.

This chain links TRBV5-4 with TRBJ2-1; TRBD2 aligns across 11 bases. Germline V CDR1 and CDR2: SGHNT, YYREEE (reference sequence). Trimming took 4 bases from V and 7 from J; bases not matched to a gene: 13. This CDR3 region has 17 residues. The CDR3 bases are TGTGCCAGCAGCCGGGGTGGGCTAGCGGGGGGAGTGAATGAGCAGTTCTTC. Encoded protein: CASSRGGLAGGVNEQFF. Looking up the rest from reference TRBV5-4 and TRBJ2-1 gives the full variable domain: ETGVTQSPTHLIKTRGQQVTLRCSSQSGHNTVSWYQQALGQGPQFIFQYYREEENGRGNFPPRFSGLQFPNYSSELNVNALELDDSALYLCASSRGGLAGGVNEQFFGPGTRLTVL.

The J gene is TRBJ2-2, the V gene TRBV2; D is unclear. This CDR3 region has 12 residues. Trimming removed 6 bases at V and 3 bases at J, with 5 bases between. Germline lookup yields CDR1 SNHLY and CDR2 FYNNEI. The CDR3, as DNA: TGTGCCAGCAGGGGCGACACCGGGGAGCTGTTTTTT. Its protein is CASRGDTGELFF.

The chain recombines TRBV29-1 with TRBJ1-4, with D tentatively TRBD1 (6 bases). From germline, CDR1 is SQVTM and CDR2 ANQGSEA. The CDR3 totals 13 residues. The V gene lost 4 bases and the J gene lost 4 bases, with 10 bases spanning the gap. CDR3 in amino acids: CSVVDSLNEKLFF. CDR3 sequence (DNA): TGCAGCGTTGTGGACAGCCTTAATGAAAAACTGTTTTTT.

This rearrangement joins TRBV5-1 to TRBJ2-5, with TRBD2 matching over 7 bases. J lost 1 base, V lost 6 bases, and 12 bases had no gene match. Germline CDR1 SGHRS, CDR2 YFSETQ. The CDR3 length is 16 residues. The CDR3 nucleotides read TGCGCCAGCACCTCAGTCGAGGGAGGGGTCCAAGAGACCCAGTACTTC. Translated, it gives CASTSVEGGVQETQYF.

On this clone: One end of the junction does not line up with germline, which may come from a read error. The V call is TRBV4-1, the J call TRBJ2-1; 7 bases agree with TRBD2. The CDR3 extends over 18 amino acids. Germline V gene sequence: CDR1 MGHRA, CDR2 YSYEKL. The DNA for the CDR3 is TGCGCCAGCAGCCAAGGGAGCTGGTTTAGCGGGCAGTACAATAAGCAGTTCTTC. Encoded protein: CASSQGSWFSGQYNKQFF.

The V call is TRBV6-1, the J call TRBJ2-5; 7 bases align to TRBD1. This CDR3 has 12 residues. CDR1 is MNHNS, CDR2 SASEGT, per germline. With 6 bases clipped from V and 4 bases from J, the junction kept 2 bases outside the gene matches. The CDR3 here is CASRGTVETQYF. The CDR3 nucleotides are TGTGCCAGCAGGGGGACAGTAGAGACCCAGTACTTC.

The CDR3 bases are TGCAGCGTTGAACCCGGACAGGGTAATACAGATACGCAGTATTTT. As protein: CSVEPGQGNTDTQYF. This chain uses TRBV29-1 with TRBJ2-3; TRBD1 matches 8 bases. This CDR3 has 15 amino acids. Germline V gene lookup returns CDR1 SQVTM and CDR2 ANQGSEA. V gave up 2 bases and J gave up 3 bases; unmatched junction bases: 7.

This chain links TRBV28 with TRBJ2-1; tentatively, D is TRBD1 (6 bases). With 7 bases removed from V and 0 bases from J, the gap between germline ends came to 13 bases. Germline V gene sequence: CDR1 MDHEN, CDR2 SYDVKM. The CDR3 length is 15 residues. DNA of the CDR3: TGTGCCAGCACCGAGACAGGTAGCTCCTACAATGAGCAGTTCTTC. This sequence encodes CASTETGSSYNEQFF.

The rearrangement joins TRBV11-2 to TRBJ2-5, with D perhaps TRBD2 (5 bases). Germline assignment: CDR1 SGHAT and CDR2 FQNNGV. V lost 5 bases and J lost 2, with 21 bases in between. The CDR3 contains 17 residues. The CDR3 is CASSPRALRRGQETQYF. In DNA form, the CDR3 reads TGTGCCAGCAGCCCGCGGGCGTTACGGCGCGGGCAAGAGACCCAGTACTTC.

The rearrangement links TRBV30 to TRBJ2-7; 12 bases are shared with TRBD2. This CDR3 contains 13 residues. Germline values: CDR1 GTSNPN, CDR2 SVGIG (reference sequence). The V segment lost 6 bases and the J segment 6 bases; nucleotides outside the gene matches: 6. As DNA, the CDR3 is TGTGCCTGCAAGACTAGCGGGAGTGGCGAGCAGTACTTC. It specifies CACKTSGSGEQYF.

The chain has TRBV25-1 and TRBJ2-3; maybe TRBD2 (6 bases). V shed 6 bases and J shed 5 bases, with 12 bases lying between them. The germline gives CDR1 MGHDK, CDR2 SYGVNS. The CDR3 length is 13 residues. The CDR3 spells CASSRGGLDTQYF. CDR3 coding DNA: TGTGCCAGCAGCCGTGGGGGGTTAGATACGCAGTATTTT.

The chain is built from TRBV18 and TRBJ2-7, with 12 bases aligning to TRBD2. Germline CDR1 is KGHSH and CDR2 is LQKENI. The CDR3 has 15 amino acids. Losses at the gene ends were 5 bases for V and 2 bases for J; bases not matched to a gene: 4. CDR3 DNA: TGTGCCAGCTCAGCGGCTAGCGGGAGGGCCTACGAGCAGTACTTC. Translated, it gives CASSAASGRAYEQYF.

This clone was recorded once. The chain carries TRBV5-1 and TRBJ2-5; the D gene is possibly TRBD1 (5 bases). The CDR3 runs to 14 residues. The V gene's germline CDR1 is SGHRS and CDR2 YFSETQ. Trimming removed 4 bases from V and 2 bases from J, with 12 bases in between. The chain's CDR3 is CASSGGAVQETQYF. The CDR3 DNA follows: TGCGCCAGCAGCGGTGGGGCGGTACAAGAGACCCAGTACTTC.

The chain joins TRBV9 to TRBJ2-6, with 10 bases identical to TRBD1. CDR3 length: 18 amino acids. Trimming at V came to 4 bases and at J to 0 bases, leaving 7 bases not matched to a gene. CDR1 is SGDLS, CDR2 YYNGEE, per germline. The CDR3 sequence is CASSKGQGVGSGANVLTF. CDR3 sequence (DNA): TGTGCCAGCAGCAAAGGACAGGGGGTCGGCTCTGGGGCCAACGTCCTGACTTTC. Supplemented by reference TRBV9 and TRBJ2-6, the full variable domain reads DSGVTQTPKHLITATGQRVTLRCSPRSGDLSVYWYQQSLDQGLQFLIQYYNGEERAKGNILERFSAQQFPDLHSELNLSSLELGDSALYFCASSKGQGVGSGANVLTFGAGSRLTVL.

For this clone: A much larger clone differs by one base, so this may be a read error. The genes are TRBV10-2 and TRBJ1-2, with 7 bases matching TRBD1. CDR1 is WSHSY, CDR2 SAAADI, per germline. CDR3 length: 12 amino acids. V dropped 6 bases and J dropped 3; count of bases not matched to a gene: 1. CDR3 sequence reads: CASSTGDYGYTF. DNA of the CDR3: TGCGCCAGCAGCACAGGGGACTATGGCTACACCTTC.

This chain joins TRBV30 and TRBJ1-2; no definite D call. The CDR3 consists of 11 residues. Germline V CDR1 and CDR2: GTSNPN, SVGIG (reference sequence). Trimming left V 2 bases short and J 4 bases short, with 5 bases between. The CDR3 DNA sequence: TGTGCCTGGAGTACGGGCTATGGCTACACCTTC. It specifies CAWSTGYGYTF.

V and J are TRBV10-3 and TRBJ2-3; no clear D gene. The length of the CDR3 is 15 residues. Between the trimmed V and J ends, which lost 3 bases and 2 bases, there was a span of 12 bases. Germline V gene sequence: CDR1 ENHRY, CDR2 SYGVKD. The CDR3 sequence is CAISEADSYTDTQYF. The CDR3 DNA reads TGTGCCATCAGTGAAGCCGACTCGTACACAGATACGCAGTATTTT.

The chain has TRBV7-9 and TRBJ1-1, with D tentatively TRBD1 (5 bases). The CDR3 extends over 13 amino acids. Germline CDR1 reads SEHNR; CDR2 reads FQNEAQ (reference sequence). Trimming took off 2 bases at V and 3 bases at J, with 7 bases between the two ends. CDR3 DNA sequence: TGTGCCAGCAGCTTATTAGGGGACACTGAAGCTTTCTTT. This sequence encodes CASSLLGDTEAFF.

The CDR3 spells CASSSGLAGASTDTQYF. For the CDR3, the DNA is TGTGCCAGCAGTTCCGGACTAGCGGGGGCCTCCACAGATACGCAGTATTTT. V and J are TRBV5-4 and TRBJ2-3, with TRBD2 matching over 13 bases. Germline lookup yields CDR1 SGHNT and CDR2 YYREEE (reference sequence). The CDR3 is made up of 17 amino acids. V trimming: 5 bases; J trimming: 2 bases; junction bases outside the gene matches: 8.

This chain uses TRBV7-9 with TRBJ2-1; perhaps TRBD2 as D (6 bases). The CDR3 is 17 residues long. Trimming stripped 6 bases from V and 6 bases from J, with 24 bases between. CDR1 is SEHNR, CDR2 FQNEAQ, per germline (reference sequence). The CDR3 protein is CASRSDRGLSSRNEQFF. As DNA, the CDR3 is TGTGCCAGCAGATCCGACCGAGGACTATCTTCTCGCAATGAGCAGTTCTTC.

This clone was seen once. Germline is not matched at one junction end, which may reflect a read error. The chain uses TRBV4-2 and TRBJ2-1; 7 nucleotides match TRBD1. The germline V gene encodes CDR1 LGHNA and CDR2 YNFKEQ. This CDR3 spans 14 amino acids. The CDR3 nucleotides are TGTGCCAGCACCCAACAGGGGTCCTACAATGAGCAGTTCTTC. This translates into CASTQQGSYNEQFF.

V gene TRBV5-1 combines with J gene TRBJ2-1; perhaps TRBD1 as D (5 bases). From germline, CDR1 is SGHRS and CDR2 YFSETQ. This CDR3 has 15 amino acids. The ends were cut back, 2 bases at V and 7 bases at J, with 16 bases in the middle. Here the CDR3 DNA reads TGCGCCAGCAGCTTAGGGGCAGGTCCGTCTAATGAGCAGTTCTTC. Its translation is CASSLGAGPSNEQFF.

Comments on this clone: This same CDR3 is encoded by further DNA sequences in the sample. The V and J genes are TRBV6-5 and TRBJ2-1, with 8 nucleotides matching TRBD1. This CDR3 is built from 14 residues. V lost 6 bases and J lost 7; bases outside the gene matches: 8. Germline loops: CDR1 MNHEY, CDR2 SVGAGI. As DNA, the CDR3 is TGTGCCAGCAGGAGGCAGGGGGCGGGGAATGAGCAGTTCTTC. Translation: CASRRQGAGNEQFF.